These T cell receptor beta chains were read from a single sample in a study. MiXCR, run by TCRdb on the RT-PCR reads, gives a single entry per CDR3 protein. Of approximately 720,000 distinct CDR3 sequences in the sample, 14% are singletons; the top ten hold 3% to 4.5%. The sample consisted of memory CD4+ T cells from blood. Source of these receptors: a female donor in good health, serving as a healthy control. Both conserved end residues are trimmed from each CDR3. Each record gives: J gene, V gene, CDR3 protein.

TRBJ1-2 TRBV18 ASSPGSQGYT
TRBJ1-1 TRBV7-8 ASSLTRGQGISEAF
TRBJ2-3 TRBV6-6 ASSYSTASASTDTQY
TRBJ2-1 TRBV15 ATSNGQGGYNEQF
TRBJ2-3 TRBV19 ASRPWDRDTQY
TRBJ2-1 TRBV29-1 SVPEQGAYNEQF
TRBJ2-1 TRBV20-1 SADNRALYNEQF
TRBJ2-3 TRBV5-1 ASTREGVVGTDTQY
TRBJ2-1 TRBV5-1 ASSFTGTSGDEQF
TRBJ2-1 TRBV20-1 SARTILAGNEQF
TRBJ2-5 TRBV12-5 ASGFGQGETQY
TRBJ2-1 TRBV27 ASRGGLTYNEQF
TRBJ1-2 TRBV5-1 ASSLDRGLYGYT
TRBJ2-7 TRBV7-2 ASSPSGVPYEQY
TRBJ2-4 TRBV4-3 ASSPMPPGSADIQY
TRBJ1-3 TRBV7-2 ASSLVGISSGNTIY
TRBJ2-3 TRBV21-1 ASSPHRGRETDTQY
TRBJ2-5 TRBV7-2 ASSDGLAGPYQETQY
TRBJ2-5 TRBV15 ATSRVGRGPQETQY
TRBJ2-7 TRBV6-1 ASRLEQGAAYEQY
TRBJ1-1 TRBV4-3 ASSQDQGANTEAF
TRBJ2-1 TRBV20-1 SAKTGGDEQF